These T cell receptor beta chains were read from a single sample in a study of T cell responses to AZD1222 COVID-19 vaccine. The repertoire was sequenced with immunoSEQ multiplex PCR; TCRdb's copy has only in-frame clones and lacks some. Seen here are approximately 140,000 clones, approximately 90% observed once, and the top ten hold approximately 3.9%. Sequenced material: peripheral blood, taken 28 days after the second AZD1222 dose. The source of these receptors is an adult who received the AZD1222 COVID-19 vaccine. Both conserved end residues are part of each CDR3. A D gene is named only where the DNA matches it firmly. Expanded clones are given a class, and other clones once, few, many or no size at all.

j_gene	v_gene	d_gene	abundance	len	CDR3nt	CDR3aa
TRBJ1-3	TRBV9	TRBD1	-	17	TGTGCCAGCAGCGCTAGGGGACAGGGAGTTTCCGGAAACACCATATATTTT	CASSARGQGVSGNTIYF
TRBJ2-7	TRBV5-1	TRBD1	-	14	TGCGCCAGCAGCTTGGAAACAGGGGGGAACGAGCAGTACTTC	CASSLETGGNEQYF
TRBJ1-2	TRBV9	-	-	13	TGTGCCAGCAGCGCGGGTCAGGGGCTCGGCTACACCTTC	CASSAGQGLGYTF
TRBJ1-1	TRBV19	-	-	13	TGTGCCAGTAGTCTGGGGCACTACACTGAAGCTTTCTTT	CASSLGHYTEAFF
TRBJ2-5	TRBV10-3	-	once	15	TGTGCCATCAGTGAGTCCCACGGGGGAACCGAGACCCAGTACTTC	CAISESHGGTETQYF
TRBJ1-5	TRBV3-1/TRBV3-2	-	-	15	TGTGCCAGCAGCCAAGGACAGCCTACCAATCAGCCCCAGCATTTT	CASSQGQPTNQPQHF
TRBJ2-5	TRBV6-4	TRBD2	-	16	TGTGCCAGCAGTGAATTCGGGCGGGGGGGAGCAGAGACCCAGTACTTC	CASSEFGRGGAETQYF
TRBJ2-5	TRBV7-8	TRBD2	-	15	TGTGCCAGCAGCTTAGTTGGGGGGGAGCAAGAGACCCAGTACTTC	CASSLVGGEQETQYF
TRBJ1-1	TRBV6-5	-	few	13	TGTGCCAGCAGTTTGGGGGGGGCCAGCCGAGCTTTCTTT	CASSLGGASRAFF
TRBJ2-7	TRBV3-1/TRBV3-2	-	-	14	TGTGCCAGCAGCCAAGAGAGAAGACGGGATTTTCAGTACTTC	CASSQERRRDFQYF
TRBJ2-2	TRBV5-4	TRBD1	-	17	TGTGCCAGCAGCTTGGACCCTCAGGGGGCAAACACCGGGGAGCTGTTTTTT	CASSLDPQGANTGELFF
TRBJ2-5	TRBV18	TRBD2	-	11	TGTGCCAGCTCACCCCGGGAGGACCAGTACTTC	CASSPREDQYF
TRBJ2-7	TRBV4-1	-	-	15	TGCGCCAGCAGCCGAACCTTGATAGCAGGGGGGGAGCAGTACTTC	CASSRTLIAGGEQYF
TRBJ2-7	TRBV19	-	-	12	TGTGCCAGTAGTGGGGGCCTTTACGAGCAGTACTTC	CASSGGLYEQYF
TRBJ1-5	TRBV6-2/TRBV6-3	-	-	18	TGTGCCAGCAGCACGAGGGGGGGATTTAACCTTAGCAATCAGCCCCAGCATTTT	CASSTRGGFNLSNQPQHF
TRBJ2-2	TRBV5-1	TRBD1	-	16	TGCGCCAGCAGCCTATCGGGACAGGGGGCTTCCGGGGAGCTGTTTTTT	CASSLSGQGASGELFF
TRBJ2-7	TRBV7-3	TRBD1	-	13	TGTGCCAGCAGCCCCCAGACAGGGTCCGAGCAGTACTTC	CASSPQTGSEQYF
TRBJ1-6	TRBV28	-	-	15	TGTGCCAGCAGTTTGAGTGGGGGGAACGGTTCACCCCTCCACTTT	CASSLSGGNGSPLHF
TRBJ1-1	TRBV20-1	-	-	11	TGCAGTGCAGGGGAGGGCACTGAAGCTTTCTTT	CSAGEGTEAFF
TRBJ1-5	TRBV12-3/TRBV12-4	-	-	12	TGTGCCAGCACCATCCTGCCCCAGCCCCAGCATTTT	CASTILPQPQHF
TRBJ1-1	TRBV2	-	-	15	TGTGCCAGCAGTGAAGCAGGGTTCCTGAACACTGAAGCTTTCTTT	CASSEAGFLNTEAFF
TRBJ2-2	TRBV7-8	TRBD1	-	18	TGTGCCAGCAGCTCTAAAGCCGCAGGGGGCGCGAACACCGGGGAGCTGTTTTTT	CASSSKAAGGANTGELFF
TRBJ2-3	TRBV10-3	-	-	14	TGTGCCATCAGTGACCCCACCATCACAGATACGCAGTATTTT	CAISDPTITDTQYF
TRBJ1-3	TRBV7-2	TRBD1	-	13	TGTGCCAGCAGCTTGCAGGGGGCGGACACCATATATTTT	CASSLQGADTIYF
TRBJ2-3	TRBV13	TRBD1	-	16	TGTGCCAGCAGCTTGAATCCGGGACAGGGGGCCGATACGCAGTATTTT	CASSLNPGQGADTQYF
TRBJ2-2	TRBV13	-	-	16	TGTGCCAGCAGCCCACGCGGCCGCTCGAACACCGGGGAGCTGTTTTTT	CASSPRGRSNTGELFF
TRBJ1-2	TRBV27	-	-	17	TGTGCCAGCAGTTTAACAGGGCGGCCCACCTTGGCCTATGGCTACACCTTC	CASSLTGRPTLAYGYTF
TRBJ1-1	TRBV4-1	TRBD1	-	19	TGCGCCAGCAGCCACCACACCCGACAGGGGGATAGTTCGAGCACTGAAGCTTTCTTT	CASSHHTRQGDSSSTEAFF
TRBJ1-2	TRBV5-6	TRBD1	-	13	TGTGCCAGCAGCCCGGACAGGACAGGGGGCTACACCTTC	CASSPDRTGGYTF
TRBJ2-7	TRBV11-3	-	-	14	TGTGCCAGCAGCTTGTCCCTCCGCTCCTACGAGCAGTACTTC	CASSLSLRSYEQYF
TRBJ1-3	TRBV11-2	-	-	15	TGTGCCAGCAGCTTAGGGGGGGTAGGAGGAAACACCATATATTTT	CASSLGGVGGNTIYF
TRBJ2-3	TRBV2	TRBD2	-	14	TGTGCCAGCAGTGTCGGGAGGGTGGCAGATACGCAGTATTTT	CASSVGRVADTQYF
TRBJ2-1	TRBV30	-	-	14	TGTGCCTGGAGCCCCCAGGGGGCTAGCGGCGAGCAGTTCTTC	CAWSPQGASGEQFF
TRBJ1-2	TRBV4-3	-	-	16	TGCGCCAGCAGCCAAGATCCGGGATCAGCTAACTATGGCTACACCTTC	CASSQDPGSANYGYTF
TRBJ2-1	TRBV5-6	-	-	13	TGTGCCAGCAGCTTGGTGGGCCCCCATGAGCAGTTCTTC	CASSLVGPHEQFF
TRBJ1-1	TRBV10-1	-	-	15	TGCGCCAGCAGTGAGCCGCAGGGAGGGGACACTGAAGCTTTCTTT	CASSEPQGGDTEAFF
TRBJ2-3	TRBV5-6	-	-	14	TGTGCCAGCAGCTTGACATCTCGCACAGATACGCAGTATTTT	CASSLTSRTDTQYF
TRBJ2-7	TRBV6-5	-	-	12	TGTGCCAGCATTGGGAATCGCTACGAGCAGTACTTC	CASIGNRYEQYF
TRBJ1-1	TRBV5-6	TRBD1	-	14	TGTGCCAGCAGCTTGTGGACAGGGAACACTGAAGCTTTCTTT	CASSLWTGNTEAFF
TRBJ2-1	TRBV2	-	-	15	TGTGCCAGCAGTGAAACGAGCCGTCCCTACAATGAGCAGTTCTTC	CASSETSRPYNEQFF
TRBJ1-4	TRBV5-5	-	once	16	TGTGCCAGCAGCTTGGGGGTCAGGGGATATAATGAAAAACTGTTTTTT	CASSLGVRGYNEKLFF
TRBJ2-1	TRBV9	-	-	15	TGTGCCAGCAGCGTAGGACTTGGAGCTCACAATGAGCAGTTCTTC	CASSVGLGAHNEQFF
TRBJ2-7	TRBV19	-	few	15	TGTGCCAGTAGTCAGGATCCGGGACACCGCTACGAGCAGTACTTC	CASSQDPGHRYEQYF
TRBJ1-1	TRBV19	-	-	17	TGTGCCAGTAGTATAGATCTATACGGGACACCGAACACTGAAGCTTTCTTT	CASSIDLYGTPNTEAFF
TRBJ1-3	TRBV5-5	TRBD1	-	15	TGTGCCAGCAGCTGGACAGGGGACTCTGGAAACACCATATATTTT	CASSWTGDSGNTIYF
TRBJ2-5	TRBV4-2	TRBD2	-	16	TGTGCCAGCAGCCAAGATACTAGCGGGGGGATAGAGACCCAGTACTTC	CASSQDTSGGIETQYF
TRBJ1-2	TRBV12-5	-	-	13	TGTGCTAGTGGCTCTGCCAGGGGCGACTCTTACACCTTC	CASGSARGDSYTF
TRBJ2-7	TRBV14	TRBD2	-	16	TGTGCCAGCAGCCAATGGCAGGCTACATTCCCGGGGGGGCAGTACTTC	CASSQWQATFPGGQYF
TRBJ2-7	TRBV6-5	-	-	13	TGTGCCAGCAGTTACGGGGGGCCGTACGAGCAGTACTTC	CASSYGGPYEQYF
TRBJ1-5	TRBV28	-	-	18	TGTGCCAGCACGTTAAAGTTCCAGGAGTCTTGGCAGGGTCAGCCCCAGCATTTT	CASTLKFQESWQGQPQHF
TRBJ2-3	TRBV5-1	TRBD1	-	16	TGCGCCAGCAGCTCGACAGGGCCCCCGGACACAGATACGCAGTATTTT	CASSSTGPPDTDTQYF
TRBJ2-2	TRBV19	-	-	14	TGTGCCAGTAGCACAGGAGCGAACACCGGGGAGCTGTTTTTT	CASSTGANTGELFF
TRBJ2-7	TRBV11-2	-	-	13	TGTGCCAGCTCCGACGGGGGCACCTACGAGCAGTACTTC	CASSDGGTYEQYF
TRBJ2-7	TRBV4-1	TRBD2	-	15	TGCGCCAGCAGCCTCAGCGGGGGGCCACAGGTAGGGCAGTACTTC	CASSLSGGPQVGQYF
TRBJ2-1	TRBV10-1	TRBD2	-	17	TGCGCCAGCAGTGTTCCGGGACTAGCGGGATCAGGGAGACGGCAGTTCTTC	CASSVPGLAGSGRRQFF
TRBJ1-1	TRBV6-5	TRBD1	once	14	TGTGCCAGCAGGGGGACAGGATGGGACACTGAAGCTTTCTTT	CASRGTGWDTEAFF
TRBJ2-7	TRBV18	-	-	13	TGTGCCAGCTCACCACTGGACACGGGCGAGCAGTACTTC	CASSPLDTGEQYF
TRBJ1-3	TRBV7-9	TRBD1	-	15	TGTGCCAGCAGTTGGACAGGACTCTCTGGAAACACCATATATTTT	CASSWTGLSGNTIYF
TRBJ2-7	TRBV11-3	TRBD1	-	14	TGTGCCAGCAGCCCCGGGACAGGGCCCTACGAGCAGTACTTC	CASSPGTGPYEQYF